This T cell receptor beta chain was sequenced for a study of T cells in Graves' hyperthyroidism and ophthalmopathy. Patients aged 18 to 65 had newly diagnosed hyperthyroidism lasting under 2 months. This sample holds PBMCs from 8.5 to 10 ml fresh peripheral blood. Amplified regions were TCR beta CDR3 sequences from RNA transcripts. First-round RT-PCR with HTBI primers amplified the TCR CDR3 region. TCRdb analysed the multiplex PCR reads with MiXCR anew, one entry per CDR3 protein. Counted here are over 250,000 distinct CDR3 sequences, less than 30% occurring once; the ten biggest clones make up roughly a quarter. This clonotype was seen at least ten times. The TCR was taken from a man aged 40-49 years with Graves' hyperthyroidism that later progressed to Graves' ophthalmopathy. Input material: blood.

CDR3 protein: CASSDPDKGNHGYTF. As DNA, the CDR3 is TGTGCCAGCAGCGACCCCGACAAGGGAAATCATGGCTACACCTTC. The rearrangement uses TRBV6-1 and TRBJ1-2, with D hard to call. The CDR3 is made up of 15 amino acids. Germline CDR1 and CDR2: MNHNS and SASEGT. Trimming removed 6 bases at V and 6 bases at J, with 20 bases between.